One T cell receptor beta chain is described in this entry. These data are taken from a study of patients and donors after allogeneic stem cell transplantation. Trimming cost V 3 bases and J 1 base, with 13 bases left between them. The CDR3 loop spans 17 amino acids. CDR1 is SNHLY and CDR2 is FYNNEI in the germline V gene. TCRdb used MiXCR to reprocess the RT-PCR reads, holding one entry per CDR3 protein. The sample consists of approximately 170,000 distinct CDR3 sequences, roughly 22% of them appearing once. The rearrangement links TRBV2 to TRBJ2-6, with a possible D match to TRBD1 (6 bases). This clonotype was obtained from a human donor who was either an allogeneic HSCT recipient or a stem cell or donor lymphocyte infusion donor (not recorded which). It is not recorded whose cells these are; they may come from a transplant donor. The sample comprised blood, either unsorted or a sorted T cell fraction (not recorded which). This CDR3 is CASSEAPGASGANVLTF. The CDR3, as DNA: TGTGCCAGCAGTGAGGCACCAGGGGCATCTGGGGCCAACGTCCTGACTTTC.